Below, 3 T cell receptor beta chains from the same sample are listed, as sequenced in a study of spatial heterogeneity in lung cancer. TCRdb called the 5' RACE reads again in MiXCR, with one record for every CDR3 protein. The sample carries 20,000 to 25,000 distinct CDR3 sequences, 3% to 3.5% recorded once. The time point here: sample taken at primary tumor resection. Unsorted samples of tumor, nontumor lung or frozen PBMC had their whole RNA sequenced. Sample: PBMCs, taken at surgery. Receptors originate from a female donor with early-stage non-small cell lung cancer.

The chain couples TRBV19 to TRBJ2-6, with TRBD2 as a possible D gene (5 bases). The CDR3 is 15 residues long. Trimming took off 6 bases at V and 0 bases at J, with 9 bases between the two ends. CDR1 is LNHDA, CDR2 SQIVND, per germline (reference sequence). The CDR3 nucleotides are TGTGCCAGTAGAGTTCGGGGCTCTGGGGCCAACGTCCTGACTTTC. Its translation: CASRVRGSGANVLTF.

The V call is TRBV6-1, the J call TRBJ1-2; a weak D match, TRBD1 (5 bases). Germline V lookup: CDR1 MNHNS, CDR2 SASEGT. CDR3 length equals 11 residues. The V end lost 1 base, the J end lost 8 bases, and 5 bases lay between the germline ends. The CDR3 coding sequence is TGTGCCAGCAGTGAAGGGGACGGCTACACCTTC. This encodes CASSEGDGYTF.

This clonotype was detected many times. The chain recombines TRBV11-2 with TRBJ1-5; 9 nucleotides align to TRBD1. Looked up from germline, CDR1 is SGHAT and CDR2 is FQNNGV. The V and J ends lost 3 bases and 4 bases, in that order; junction bases with no gene match: 7. The length of the CDR3 is 16 residues. The CDR3 protein is CASSFQGTGSNQPQHF. CDR3 in DNA: TGTGCCAGCAGCTTCCAGGGGACAGGGTCAAATCAGCCCCAGCATTTT.